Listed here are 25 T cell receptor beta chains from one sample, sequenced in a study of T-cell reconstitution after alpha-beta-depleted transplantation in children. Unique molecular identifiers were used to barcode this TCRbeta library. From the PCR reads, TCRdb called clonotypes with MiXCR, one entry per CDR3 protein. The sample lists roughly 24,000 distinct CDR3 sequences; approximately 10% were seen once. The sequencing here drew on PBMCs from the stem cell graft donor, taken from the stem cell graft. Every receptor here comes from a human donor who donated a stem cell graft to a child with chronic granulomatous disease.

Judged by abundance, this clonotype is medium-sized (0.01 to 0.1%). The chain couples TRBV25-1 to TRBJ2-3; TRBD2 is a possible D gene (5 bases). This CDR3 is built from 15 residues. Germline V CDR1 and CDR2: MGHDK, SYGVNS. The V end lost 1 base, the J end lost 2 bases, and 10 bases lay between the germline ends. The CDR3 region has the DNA TGTGCCAGCAGTGAATCGCTAGCTCCCACAGATACGCAGTATTTT. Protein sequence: CASSESLAPTDTQYF.

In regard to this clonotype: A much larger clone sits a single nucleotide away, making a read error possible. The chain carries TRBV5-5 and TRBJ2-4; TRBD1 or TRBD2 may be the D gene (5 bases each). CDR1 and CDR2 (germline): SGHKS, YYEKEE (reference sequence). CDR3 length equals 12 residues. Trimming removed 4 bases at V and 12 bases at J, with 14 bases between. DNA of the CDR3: TGTGCCAGCAGCCCCGGAGGAGACAGTCAGTACTTC. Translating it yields CASSPGGDSQYF.

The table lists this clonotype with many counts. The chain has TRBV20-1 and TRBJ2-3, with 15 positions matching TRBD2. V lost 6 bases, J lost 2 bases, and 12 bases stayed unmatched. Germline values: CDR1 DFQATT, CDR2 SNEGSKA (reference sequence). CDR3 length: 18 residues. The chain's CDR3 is CSAYISGTSGGYTDTQYF. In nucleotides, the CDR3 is TGCAGTGCATATATTTCCGGGACTAGCGGGGGGTACACAGATACGCAGTATTTT.

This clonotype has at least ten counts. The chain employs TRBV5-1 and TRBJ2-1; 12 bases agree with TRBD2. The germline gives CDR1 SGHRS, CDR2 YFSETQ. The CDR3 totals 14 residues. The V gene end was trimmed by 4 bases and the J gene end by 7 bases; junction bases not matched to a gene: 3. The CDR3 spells CASSSGLAGNEQFF. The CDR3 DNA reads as TGCGCCAGCAGCAGCGGACTAGCGGGAAATGAGCAGTTCTTC.

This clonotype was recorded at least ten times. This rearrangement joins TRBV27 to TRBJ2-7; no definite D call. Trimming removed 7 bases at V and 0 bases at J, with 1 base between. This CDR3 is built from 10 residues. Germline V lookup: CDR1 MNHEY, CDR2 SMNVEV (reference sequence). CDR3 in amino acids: CASISYEQYF. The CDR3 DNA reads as TGTGCCAGCATCTCCTACGAGCAGTACTTC.

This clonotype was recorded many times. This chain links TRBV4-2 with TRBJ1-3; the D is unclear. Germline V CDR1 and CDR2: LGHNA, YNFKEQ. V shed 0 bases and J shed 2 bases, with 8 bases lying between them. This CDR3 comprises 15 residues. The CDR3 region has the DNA TGTGCCAGCAGCCAAGAGTGGCAGACTGGAAACACCATATATTTT. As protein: CASSQEWQTGNTIYF.

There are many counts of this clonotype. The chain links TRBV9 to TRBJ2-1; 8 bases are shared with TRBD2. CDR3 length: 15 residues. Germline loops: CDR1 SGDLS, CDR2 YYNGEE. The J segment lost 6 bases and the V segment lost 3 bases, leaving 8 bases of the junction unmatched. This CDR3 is CASSAGGAFTNEQFF. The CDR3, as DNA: TGTGCCAGCAGCGCCGGGGGGGCCTTTACCAATGAGCAGTTCTTC.

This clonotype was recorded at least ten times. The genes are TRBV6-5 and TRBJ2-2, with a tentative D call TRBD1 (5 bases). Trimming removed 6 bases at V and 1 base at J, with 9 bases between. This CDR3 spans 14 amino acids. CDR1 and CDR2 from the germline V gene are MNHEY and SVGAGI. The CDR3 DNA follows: TGTGCCAGCAGCCCCGACAGGAACACCGGGGAGCTGTTTTTT. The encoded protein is CASSPDRNTGELFF.

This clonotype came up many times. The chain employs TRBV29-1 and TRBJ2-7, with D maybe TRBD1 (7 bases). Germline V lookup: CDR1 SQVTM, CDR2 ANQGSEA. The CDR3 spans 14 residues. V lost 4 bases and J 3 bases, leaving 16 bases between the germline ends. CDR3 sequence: CSVVGAGGIYEQYF. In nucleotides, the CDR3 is TGCAGCGTTGTTGGCGCAGGGGGGATCTACGAGCAGTACTTC.

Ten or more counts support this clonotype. The CDR3, as DNA: TGTGCCAGCAGCCTTGGGGCGGGTGAAGCTTTCTTT. This sequence encodes CASSLGAGEAFF. V is TRBV12-3 or TRBV12-4 and J is TRBJ1-1; a weak D match, TRBD1 (5 bases). This CDR3 region has 12 residues. V lost 6 bases, J lost 7 bases, and 12 bases lay in between.

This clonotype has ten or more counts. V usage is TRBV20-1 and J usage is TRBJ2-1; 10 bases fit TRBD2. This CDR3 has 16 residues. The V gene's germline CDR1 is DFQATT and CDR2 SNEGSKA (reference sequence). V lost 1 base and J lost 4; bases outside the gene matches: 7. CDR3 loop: CSARGRTSGAYNEQFF. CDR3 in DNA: TGCAGTGCTAGAGGTCGGACTAGCGGAGCATACAATGAGCAGTTCTTC.

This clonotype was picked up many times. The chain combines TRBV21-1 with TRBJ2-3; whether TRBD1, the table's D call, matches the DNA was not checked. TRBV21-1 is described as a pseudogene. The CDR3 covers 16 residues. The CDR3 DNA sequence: TGTGCCAGCAGCAAAGCGCGCGACAGGAGCACAGATACGCAGTATTTT. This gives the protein CASSKARDRSTDTQYF.

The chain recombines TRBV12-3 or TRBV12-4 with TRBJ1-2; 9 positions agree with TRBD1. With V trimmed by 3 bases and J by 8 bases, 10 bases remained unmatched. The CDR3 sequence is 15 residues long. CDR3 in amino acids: CASSFWDRESEGYTF. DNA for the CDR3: TGTGCCAGCAGTTTTTGGGACAGGGAAAGTGAAGGCTACACCTTC.

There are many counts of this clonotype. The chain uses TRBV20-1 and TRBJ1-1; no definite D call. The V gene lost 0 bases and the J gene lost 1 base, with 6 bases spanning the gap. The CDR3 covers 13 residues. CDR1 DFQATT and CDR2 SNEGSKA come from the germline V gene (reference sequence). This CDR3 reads CSARDQENTEAFF. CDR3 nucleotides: TGCAGTGCTAGAGATCAGGAGAACACTGAAGCTTTCTTT.

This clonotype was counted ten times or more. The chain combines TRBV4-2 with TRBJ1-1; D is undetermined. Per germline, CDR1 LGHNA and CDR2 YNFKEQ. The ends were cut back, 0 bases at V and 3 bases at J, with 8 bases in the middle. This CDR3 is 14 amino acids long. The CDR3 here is CASSQDFRDTEAFF. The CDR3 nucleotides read TGTGCCAGCAGCCAAGATTTTAGGGACACTGAAGCTTTCTTT.

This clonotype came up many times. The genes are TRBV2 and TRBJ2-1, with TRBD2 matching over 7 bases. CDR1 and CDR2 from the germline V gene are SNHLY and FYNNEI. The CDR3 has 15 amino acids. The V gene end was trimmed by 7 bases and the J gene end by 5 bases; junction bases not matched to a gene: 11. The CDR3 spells CASIGGSGGNNEQFF. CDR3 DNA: TGTGCCAGCATCGGGGGGAGTGGGGGTAACAATGAGCAGTTCTTC.

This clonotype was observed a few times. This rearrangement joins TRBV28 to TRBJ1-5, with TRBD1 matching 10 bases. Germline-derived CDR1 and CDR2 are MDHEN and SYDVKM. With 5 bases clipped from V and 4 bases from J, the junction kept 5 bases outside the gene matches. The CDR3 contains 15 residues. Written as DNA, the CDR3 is TGTGCCAGCAGTCGACAGGGGGCGCAGAATCAGCCCCAGCATTTT. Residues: CASSRQGAQNQPQHF.

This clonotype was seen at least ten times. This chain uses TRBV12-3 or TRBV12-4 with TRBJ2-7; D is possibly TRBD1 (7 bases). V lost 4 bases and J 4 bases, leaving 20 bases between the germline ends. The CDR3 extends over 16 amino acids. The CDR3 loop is CASSSHGGGEGYEQYF. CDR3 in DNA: TGTGCCAGCAGTTCACACGGAGGGGGCGAGGGTTACGAGCAGTACTTC.

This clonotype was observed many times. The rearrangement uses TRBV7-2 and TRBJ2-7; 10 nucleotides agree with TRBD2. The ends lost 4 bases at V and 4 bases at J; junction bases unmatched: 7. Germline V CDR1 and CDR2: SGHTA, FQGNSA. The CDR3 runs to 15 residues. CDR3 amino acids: CASSSTAGGPYEQYF. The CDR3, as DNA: TGTGCCAGCAGCTCAACAGCGGGGGGGCCGTACGAGCAGTACTTC.

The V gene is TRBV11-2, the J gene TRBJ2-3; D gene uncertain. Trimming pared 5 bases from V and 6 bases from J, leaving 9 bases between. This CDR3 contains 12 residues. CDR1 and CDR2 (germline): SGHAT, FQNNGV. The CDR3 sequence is CASSISADTQYF. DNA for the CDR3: TGTGCCAGCAGCATTAGTGCGGATACGCAGTATTTT.

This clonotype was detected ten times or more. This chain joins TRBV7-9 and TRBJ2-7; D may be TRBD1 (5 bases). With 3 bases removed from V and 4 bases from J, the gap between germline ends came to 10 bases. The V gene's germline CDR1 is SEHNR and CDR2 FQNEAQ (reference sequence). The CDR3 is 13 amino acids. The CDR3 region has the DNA TGTGCCAGCAGCTTGGACACCTCTTACGAGCAGTACTTC. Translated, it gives CASSLDTSYEQYF. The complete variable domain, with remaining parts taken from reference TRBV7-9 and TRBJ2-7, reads DTGVSQNPRHKITKRGQNVTFRCDPISEHNRLYWYRQTLGQGPEFLTYFQNEAQLEKSRLLSDRFSAERPKGSFSTLEIQRTEQGDSAMYLCASSLDTSYEQYFGPGTRLTVT.

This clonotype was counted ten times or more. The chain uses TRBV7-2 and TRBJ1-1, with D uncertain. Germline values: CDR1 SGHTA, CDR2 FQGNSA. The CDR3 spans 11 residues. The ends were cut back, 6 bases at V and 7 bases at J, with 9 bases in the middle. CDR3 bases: TGTGCCAGCAGGGGTGTTATTGAAGCTTTCTTT. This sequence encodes CASRGVIEAFF.

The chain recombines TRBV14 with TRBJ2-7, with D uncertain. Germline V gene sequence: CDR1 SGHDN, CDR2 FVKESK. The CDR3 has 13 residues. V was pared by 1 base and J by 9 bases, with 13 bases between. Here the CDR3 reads CASSQGDRTRQYF. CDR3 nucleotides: TGTGCCAGCAGCCAAGGAGATCGCACGAGGCAGTACTTC.

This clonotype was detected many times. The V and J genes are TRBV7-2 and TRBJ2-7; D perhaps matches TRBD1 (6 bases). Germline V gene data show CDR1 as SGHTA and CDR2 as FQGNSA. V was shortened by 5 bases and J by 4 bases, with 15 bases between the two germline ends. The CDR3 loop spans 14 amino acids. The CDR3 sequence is CASSLRDKIYEQYF. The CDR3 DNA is TGTGCCAGCAGCCTCCGGGACAAGATATACGAGCAGTACTTC.

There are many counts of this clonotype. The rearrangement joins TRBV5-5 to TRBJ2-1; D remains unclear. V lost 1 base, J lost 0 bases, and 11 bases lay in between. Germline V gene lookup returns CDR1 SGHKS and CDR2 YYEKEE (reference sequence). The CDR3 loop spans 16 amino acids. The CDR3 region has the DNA TGTGCCAGCAGCTTGTTGGCGGAACCCTCCTACAATGAGCAGTTCTTC. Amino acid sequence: CASSLLAEPSYNEQFF.